This TCR beta chain derives from a study of blood T cell repertoires in COVID-19. Study information: Sample material is recorded as cDNA or gDNA derived from T cells, B-cell-depleted T cells, or PBMCs.

V dropped 8 bases and J dropped 6 bases, with 11 bases sitting between them. This CDR3 is 11 amino acids long. Germline V lookup: CDR1 SNHLY, CDR2 FYNNEI. Profiled with immunoSEQ multiplex PCR; TCRdb holds only in-frame clones, not every one. The sample includes 240,000 or so clones, around 83% of them seen just once. This clone was observed a few times. This clonotype was sampled from a woman aged 60-70 years with active or convalescent COVID-19. This chain connects TRBV2 to TRBJ2-7; no firm D call. Sequencing was carried out using peripheral blood. The CDR3 DNA sequence: TGTGCCAGCGCCGTGGCGGTCGAGCAGTACTTC. It codes for CASAVAVEQYF.